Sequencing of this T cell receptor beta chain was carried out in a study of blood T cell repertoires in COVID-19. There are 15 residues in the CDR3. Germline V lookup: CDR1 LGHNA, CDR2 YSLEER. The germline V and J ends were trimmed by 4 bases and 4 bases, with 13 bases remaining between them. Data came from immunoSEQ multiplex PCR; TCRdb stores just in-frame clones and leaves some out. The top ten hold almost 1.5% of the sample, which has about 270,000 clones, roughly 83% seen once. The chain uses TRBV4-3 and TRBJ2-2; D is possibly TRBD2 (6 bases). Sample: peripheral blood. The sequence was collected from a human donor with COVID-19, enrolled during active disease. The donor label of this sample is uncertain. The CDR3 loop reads CASSRTSSSTGELFF. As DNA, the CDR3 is TGCGCCAGCAGCCGAACTAGCTCGAGCACCGGGGAGCTGTTTTTT.